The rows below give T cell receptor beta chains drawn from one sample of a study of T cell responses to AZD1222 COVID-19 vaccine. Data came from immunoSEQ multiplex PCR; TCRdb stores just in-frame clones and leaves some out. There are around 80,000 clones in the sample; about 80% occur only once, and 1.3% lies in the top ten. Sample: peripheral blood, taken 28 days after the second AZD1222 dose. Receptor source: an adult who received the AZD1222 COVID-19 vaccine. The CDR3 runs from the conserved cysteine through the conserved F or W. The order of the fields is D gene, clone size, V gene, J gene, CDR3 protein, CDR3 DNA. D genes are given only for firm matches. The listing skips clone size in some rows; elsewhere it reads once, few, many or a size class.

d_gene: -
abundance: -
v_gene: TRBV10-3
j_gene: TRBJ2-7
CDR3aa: CAISSGLEQYF
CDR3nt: TGTGCCATCAGTTCAGGGCTCGAGCAGTACTTC

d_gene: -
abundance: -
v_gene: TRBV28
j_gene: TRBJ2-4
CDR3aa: CASSWVKNIQYF
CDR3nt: TGTGCCAGCAGTTGGGTCAAAAACATTCAGTACTTC

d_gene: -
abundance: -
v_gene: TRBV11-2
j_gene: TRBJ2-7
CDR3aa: CASSWSYEQYF
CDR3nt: TGTGCCAGCAGCTGGTCCTACGAGCAGTACTTC

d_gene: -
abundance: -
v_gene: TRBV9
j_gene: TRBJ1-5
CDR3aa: CASSGHPNQPQHF
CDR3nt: TGTGCCAGTTCAGGTCACCCCAATCAGCCCCAGCATTTT

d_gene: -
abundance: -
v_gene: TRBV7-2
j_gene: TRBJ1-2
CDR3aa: CASSHRQTPNYGYTF
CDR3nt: TGTGCCAGCAGCCACCGACAGACTCCTAACTATGGCTACACCTTC

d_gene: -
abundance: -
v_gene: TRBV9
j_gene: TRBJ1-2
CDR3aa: CASSVNPDTF
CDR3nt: TGTGCCAGCAGCGTAAACCCCGACACCTTC

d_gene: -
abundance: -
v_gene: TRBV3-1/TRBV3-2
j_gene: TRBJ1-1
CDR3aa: CASSRGVGLNTEAFF
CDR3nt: TGTGCCAGCAGCCGGGGCGTGGGGTTGAACACTGAAGCTTTCTTT

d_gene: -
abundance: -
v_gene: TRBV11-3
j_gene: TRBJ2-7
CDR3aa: CASSSAQGLEQYF
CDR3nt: TGTGCCAGCAGCTCGGCCCAGGGCCTCGAGCAGTACTTC

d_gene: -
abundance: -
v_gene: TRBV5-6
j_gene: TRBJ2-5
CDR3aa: CASSLGVGETQYF
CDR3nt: TGTGCCAGCAGCCTAGGCGTAGGAGAGACCCAGTACTTC

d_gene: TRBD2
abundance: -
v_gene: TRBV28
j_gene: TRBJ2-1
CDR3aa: CAAGLAGESYNEQFF
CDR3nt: TGTGCCGCGGGACTAGCGGGAGAGTCCTACAATGAGCAGTTCTTC

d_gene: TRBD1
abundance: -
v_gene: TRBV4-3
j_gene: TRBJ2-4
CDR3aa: CASSQDSNRGNIQYF
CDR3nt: TGCGCCAGCAGCCAAGATTCCAACAGGGGGAACATTCAGTACTTC

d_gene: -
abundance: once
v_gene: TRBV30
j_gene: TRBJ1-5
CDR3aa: CAWSAGDNQPQHF
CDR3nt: TGTGCCTGGAGTGCAGGGGATAATCAGCCCCAGCATTTT

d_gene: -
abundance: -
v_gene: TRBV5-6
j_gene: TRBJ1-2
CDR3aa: CASSLVAGDGYTF
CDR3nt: TGTGCCAGCAGCTTGGTTGCAGGCGATGGCTACACCTTC

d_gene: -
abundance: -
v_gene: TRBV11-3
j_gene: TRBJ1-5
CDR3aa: CASSHRRPQHF
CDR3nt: TGTGCCAGCAGCCACCGCCGGCCCCAGCATTTT

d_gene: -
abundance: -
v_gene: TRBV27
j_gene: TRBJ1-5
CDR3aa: CASSRGTLSNQPQHF
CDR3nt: TGTGCCAGCAGTCGCGGGACACTTAGCAATCAGCCCCAGCATTTT

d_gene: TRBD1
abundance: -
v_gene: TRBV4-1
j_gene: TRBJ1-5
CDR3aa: CASSLGQGDQPQHF
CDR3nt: TGCGCCAGCAGCCTGGGACAGGGAGATCAGCCCCAGCATTTT

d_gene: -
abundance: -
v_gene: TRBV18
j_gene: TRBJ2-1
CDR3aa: CASSSQGGEQFF
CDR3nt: TGTGCCAGCTCATCTCAGGGCGGTGAGCAGTTCTTC

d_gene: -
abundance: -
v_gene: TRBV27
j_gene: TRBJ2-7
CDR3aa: CASSLGAPGQLYEQYF
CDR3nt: TGTGCCAGCAGTTTAGGTGCCCCGGGACAACTCTACGAGCAGTACTTC

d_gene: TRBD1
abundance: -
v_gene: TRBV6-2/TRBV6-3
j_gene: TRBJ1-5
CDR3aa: CASSINRGLGQPQHF
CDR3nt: TGTGCCAGCAGTATAAACAGGGGGCTGGGTCAGCCCCAGCATTTT

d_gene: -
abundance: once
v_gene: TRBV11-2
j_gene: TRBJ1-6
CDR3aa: CASSKSGGNPYNSPLHF
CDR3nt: TGTGCCAGCAGCAAAAGTGGGGGGAATCCCTATAATTCACCCCTCCACTTT

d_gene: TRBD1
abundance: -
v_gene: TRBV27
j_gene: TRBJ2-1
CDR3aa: CASSRDRASPEQFF
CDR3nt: TGTGCCAGCAGCCGGGACAGGGCATCCCCTGAGCAGTTCTTC

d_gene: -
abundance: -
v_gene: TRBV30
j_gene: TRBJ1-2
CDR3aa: CAWSLNRRPDYGYTF
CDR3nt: TGTGCCTGGAGCCTAAACAGGCGGCCGGACTATGGCTACACCTTC

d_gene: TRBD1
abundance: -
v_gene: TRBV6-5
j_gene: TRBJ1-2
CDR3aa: CASIRTKDRGGGYTF
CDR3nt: TGTGCCAGCATAAGGACCAAAGACAGGGGGGGAGGCTACACCTTC

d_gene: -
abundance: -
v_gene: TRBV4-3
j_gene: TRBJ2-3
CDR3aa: CASSQGRASGTQYF
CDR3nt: TGCGCCAGCAGCCAGGGTAGAGCGTCGGGTACGCAGTATTTT

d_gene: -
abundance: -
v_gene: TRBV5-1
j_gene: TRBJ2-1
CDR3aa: CASSLLAGSSYNEQFF
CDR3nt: TGCGCCAGCAGCTTACTAGCCGGGAGCTCCTACAATGAGCAGTTCTTC

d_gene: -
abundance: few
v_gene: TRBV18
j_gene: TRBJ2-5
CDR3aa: CASSLRDISPGGTQYF
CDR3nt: TGTGCCAGCTCATTAAGGGACATCTCACCCGGTGGGACCCAGTACTTC

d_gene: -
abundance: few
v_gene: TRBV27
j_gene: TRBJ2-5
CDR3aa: CASSRLRRETQYF
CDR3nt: TGTGCCAGCAGCCGATTGAGACGAGAGACCCAGTACTTC

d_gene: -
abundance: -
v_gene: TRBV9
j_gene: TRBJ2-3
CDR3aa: CASSGPHRDGTDTQYF
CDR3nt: TGTGCCAGCAGCGGACCACATCGGGACGGCACAGATACGCAGTATTTT

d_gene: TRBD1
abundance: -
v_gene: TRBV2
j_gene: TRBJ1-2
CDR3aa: CASSHRGMSYGYTF
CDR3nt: TGTGCCAGCTCCCACAGGGGGATGAGCTATGGCTACACCTTC

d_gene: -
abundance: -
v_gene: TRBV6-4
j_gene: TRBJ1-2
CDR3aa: CASYQPGSGYTF
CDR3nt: TGTGCCAGCTACCAACCGGGATCGGGCTACACCTTC

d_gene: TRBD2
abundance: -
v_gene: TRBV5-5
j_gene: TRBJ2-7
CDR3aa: CASSSGTIEQYF
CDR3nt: TGTGCCAGCAGTTCCGGGACTATCGAGCAGTACTTC

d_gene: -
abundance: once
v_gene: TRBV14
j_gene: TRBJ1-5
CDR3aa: CASSQGVGNQPQHF
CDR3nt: TGTGCCAGCAGCCAGGGGGTTGGCAATCAGCCCCAGCATTTT

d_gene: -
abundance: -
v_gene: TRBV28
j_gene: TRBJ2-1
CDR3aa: CASSLLSLSTGGRSEQFF
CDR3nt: TGTGCCAGCAGTTTATTATCCCTATCGACAGGCGGTCGGAGTGAGCAGTTCTTC

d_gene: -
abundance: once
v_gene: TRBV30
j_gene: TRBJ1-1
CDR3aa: CAWSIQTKGTEAFF
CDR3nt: TGTGCCTGGAGTATCCAGACCAAAGGAACTGAAGCTTTCTTT

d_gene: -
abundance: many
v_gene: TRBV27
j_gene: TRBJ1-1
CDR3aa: CASSFTGGGRSTEAFF
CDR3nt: TGTGCCAGCAGTTTTACCGGGGGGGGAAGGAGCACTGAAGCTTTCTTT

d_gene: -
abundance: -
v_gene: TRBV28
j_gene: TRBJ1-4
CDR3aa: CASSLADRTPRNEKLFF
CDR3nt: TGTGCCAGCAGTTTAGCTGATCGGACACCGCGAAATGAAAAACTGTTTTTT

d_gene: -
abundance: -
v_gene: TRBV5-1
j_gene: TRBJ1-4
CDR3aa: CASSLARTDNEKLFF
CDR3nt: TGCGCCAGCAGCTTGGCCAGGACAGATAATGAAAAACTGTTTTTT

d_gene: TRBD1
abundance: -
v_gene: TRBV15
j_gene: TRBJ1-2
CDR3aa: CATSRDRQGGYTF
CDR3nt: TGTGCCACCAGCAGAGATCGACAGGGCGGCTACACCTTC

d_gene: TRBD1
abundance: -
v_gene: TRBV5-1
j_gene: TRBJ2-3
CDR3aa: CASSSGQPTDTQYF
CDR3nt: TGCGCCAGCAGTTCGGGACAGCCCACAGATACGCAGTATTTT

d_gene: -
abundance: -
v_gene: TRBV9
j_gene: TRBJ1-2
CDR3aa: CASSAGERFGYTF
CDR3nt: TGTGCCAGCAGTGCAGGGGAACGATTTGGCTACACCTTC

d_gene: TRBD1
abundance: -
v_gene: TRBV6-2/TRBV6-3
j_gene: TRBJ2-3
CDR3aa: CASSYSNRGTQYF
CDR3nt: TGTGCCAGCAGTTACTCGAACAGGGGTACGCAGTATTTT

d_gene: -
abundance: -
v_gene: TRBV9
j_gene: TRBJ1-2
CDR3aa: CASSVAGSANYGYTF
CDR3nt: TGTGCCAGCAGCGTAGCAGGATCAGCTAACTATGGCTACACCTTC

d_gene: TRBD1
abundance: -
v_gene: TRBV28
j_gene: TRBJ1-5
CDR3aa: CASSPQGGSNQPQHF
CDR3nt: TGTGCCAGCAGTCCGCAGGGGGGTAGCAATCAGCCCCAGCATTTT

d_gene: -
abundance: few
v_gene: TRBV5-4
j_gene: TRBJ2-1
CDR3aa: CASLATNKNNEQFF
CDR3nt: TGTGCCAGCTTAGCGACGAACAAAAACAATGAGCAGTTCTTC

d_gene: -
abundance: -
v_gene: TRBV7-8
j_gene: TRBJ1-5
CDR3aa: CASSREGGNQPQHF
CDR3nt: TGTGCCAGCAGCCGAGAGGGGGGCAATCAGCCCCAGCATTTT

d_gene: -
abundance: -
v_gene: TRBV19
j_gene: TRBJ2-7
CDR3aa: CASSPLPGRQRGEQYF
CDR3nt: TGTGCCAGTAGTCCCCTCCCGGGACGTCAGAGAGGCGAGCAGTACTTC

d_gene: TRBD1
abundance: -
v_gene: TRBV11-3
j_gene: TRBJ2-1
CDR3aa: CASSRDRDYNEQFF
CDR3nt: TGTGCCAGCAGCCGGGACAGGGACTACAATGAGCAGTTCTTC

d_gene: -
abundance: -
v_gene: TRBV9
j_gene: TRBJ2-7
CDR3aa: CASSDTWQGYEQYF
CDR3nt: TGTGCCAGCAGCGACACGTGGCAGGGTTACGAGCAGTACTTC

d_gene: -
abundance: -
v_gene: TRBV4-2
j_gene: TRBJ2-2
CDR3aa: CASSLGTSATSGELFF
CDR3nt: TGTGCCAGCAGCCTAGGGACTTCGGCGACGTCTGGGGAGCTGTTTTTT

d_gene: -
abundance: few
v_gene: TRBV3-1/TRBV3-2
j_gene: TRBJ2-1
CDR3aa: CASSQRYNEQFF
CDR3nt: TGTGCCAGCAGCCAGCGATACAATGAGCAGTTCTTC

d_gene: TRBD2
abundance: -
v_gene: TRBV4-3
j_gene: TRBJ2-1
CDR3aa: CASSPTSGAYNEQFF
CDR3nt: TGCGCCAGCAGCCCAACTAGCGGAGCTTACAATGAGCAGTTCTTC

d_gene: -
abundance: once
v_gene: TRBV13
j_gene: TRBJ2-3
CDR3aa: CASSLTSTDTQYF
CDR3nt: TGTGCCAGCAGCTTGACTAGCACAGATACGCAGTATTTT

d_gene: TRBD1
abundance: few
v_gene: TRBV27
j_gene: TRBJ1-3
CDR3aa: CASRGTGGQGNTIYF
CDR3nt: TGTGCCAGCAGGGGAACAGGGGGCCAAGGAAACACCATATATTTT